The text below deals with one TCR beta chain. Its antigen is not identified. This may arise from a read error, as a much more abundant clone is one base away. Lacking the conserved final phenylalanine or tryptophan, this CDR3 likely reflects a read error. The CDR3 consists of 13 residues. Germline CDR1 is KGHDR and CDR2 is SFDVKD. The library came from three nested PCR rounds adapted from ARM-PCR protocols. TCRdb re-derived calls from the multiplex PCR reads in MiXCR, one entry per CDR3 protein. This repertoire shows tens of thousands of distinct CDR3 sequences, roughly 76% found once; its top ten account for roughly 14%. This sample's RNA came from whole unsorted tissue. This specimen belongs to a study of tumor and adjacent non-tumor tissue in lung cancer. On the study more broadly: Histology: about 13 adenocarcinoma, a couple of squamous cell carcinoma, 1 small cell lung cancer.

Study-wide results and limits: Compared with tumor, normal lung showed significantly lower TCR diversity.

Sequenced material: lung tumor tissue. J is TRBJ1-1 and V is TRBV24-1; 7 bases align to TRBD1. The TCR sequence derives from a woman in her fifties or sixties with non-small cell lung cancer. The CDR3 sequence: CVTSANRGTEAFL. The CDR3 bases are TGTGTCACCAGTGCTAACAGGGGCACTGAAGCTTTCCTT.